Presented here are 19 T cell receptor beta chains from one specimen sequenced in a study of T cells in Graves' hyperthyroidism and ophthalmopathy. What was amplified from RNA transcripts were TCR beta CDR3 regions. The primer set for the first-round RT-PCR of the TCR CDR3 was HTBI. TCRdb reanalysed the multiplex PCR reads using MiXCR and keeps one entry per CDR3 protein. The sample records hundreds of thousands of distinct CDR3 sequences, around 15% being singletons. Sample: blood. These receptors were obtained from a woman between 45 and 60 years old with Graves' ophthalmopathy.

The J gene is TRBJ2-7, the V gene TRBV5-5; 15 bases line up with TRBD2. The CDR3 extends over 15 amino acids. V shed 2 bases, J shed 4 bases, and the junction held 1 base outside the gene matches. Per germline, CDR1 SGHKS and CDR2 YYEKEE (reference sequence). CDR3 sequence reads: CASSFGTSGRYEQYF. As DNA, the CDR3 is TGTGCCAGCAGCTTCGGGACTAGCGGGAGGTACGAGCAGTACTTC.

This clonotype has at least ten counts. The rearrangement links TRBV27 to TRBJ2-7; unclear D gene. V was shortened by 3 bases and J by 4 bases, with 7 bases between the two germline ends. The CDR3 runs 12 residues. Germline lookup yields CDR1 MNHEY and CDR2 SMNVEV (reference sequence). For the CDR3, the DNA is TGTGCCAGCAGTTTCGTGGGATACGAGCAGTACTTC. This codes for CASSFVGYEQYF.

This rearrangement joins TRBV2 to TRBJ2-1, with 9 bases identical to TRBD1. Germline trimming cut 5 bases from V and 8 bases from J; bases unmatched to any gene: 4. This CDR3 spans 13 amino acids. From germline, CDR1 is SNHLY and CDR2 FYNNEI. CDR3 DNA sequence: TGTGCCAGCAGTACAGGGGGCAAGGATGAGCAGTTCTTC. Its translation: CASSTGGKDEQFF.

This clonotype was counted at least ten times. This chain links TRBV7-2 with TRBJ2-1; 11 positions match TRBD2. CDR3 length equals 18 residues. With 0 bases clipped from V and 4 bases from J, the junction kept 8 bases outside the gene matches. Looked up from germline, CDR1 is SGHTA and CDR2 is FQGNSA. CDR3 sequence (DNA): TGTGCCAGCAGCTTAGCGGGTGGTAGCGGGAGGGATTACAATGAGCAGTTCTTC. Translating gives CASSLAGGSGRDYNEQFF.

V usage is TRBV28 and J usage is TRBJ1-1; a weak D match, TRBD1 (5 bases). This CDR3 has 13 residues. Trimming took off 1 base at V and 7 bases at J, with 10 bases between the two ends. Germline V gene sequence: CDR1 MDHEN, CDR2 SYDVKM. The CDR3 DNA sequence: TGTGCCAGCAGTTTATCGGGGGTTGGTGAAGCTTTCTTT. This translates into CASSLSGVGEAFF.

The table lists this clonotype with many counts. The CDR3 bases are TGTGCCAGCAGGCAGACAGTCGGTGGAAAATACAATGAGCAGTTCTTC. It is translated as CASRQTVGGKYNEQFF. The chain combines TRBV28 with TRBJ2-1; the D gene is possibly TRBD1 (5 bases). This CDR3 region has 16 residues. Germline loops: CDR1 MDHEN, CDR2 SYDVKM. Trimming took 6 bases from V and 4 from J, leaving 19 bases between them.

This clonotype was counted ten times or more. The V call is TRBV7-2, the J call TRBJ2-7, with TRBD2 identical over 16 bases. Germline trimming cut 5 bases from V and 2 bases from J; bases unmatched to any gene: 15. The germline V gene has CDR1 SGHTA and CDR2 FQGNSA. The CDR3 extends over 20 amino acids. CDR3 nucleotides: TGTGCCAGCAGCGTTCCGGGACTAGCGGGAGGGCCCTCGGGAACCTACGAGCAGTACTTC. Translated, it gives CASSVPGLAGGPSGTYEQYF.

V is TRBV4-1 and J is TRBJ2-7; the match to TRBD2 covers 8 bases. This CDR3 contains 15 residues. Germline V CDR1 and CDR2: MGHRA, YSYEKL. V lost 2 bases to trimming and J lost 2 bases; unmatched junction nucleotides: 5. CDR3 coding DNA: TGCGCCAGCAGCCAAATAGGCGGGAGGACCTACGAGCAGTACTTC. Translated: CASSQIGGRTYEQYF.

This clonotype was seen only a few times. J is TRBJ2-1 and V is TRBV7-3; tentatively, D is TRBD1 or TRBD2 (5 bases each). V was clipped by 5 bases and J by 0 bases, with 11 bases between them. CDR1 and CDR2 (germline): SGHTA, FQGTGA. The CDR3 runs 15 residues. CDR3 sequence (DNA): TGTGCCAGCAGCCCCATGAGGGGCTCCTACAATGAGCAGTTCTTC. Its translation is CASSPMRGSYNEQFF.

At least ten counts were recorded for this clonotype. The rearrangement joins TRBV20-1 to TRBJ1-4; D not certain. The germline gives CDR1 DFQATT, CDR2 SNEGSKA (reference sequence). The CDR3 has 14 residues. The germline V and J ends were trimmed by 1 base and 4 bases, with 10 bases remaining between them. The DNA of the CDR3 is TGCAGTGCTAGAGCCGCGGTTAATAATGAAAAACTGTTTTTT. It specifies CSARAAVNNEKLFF.

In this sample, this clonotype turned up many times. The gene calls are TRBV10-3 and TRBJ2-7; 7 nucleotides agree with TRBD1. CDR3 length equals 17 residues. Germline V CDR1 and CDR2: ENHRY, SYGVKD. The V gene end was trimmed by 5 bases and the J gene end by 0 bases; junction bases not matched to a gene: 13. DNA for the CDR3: TGTGCCATCAGTAAAAGGACAGGCCAGAGTAGCTCCTACGAGCAGTACTTC. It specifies CAISKRTGQSSSYEQYF.

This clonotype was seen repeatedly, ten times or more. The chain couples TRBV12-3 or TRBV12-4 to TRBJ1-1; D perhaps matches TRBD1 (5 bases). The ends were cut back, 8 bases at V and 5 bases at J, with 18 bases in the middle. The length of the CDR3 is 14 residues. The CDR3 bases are TGTGCCAGCGCCCCCAGGGCGGGGGGAACTGAAGCTTTCTTT. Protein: CASAPRAGGTEAFF.

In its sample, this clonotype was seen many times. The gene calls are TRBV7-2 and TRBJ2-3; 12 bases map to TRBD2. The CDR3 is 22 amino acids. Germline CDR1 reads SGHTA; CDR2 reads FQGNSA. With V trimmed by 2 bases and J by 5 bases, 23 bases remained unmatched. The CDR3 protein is CASSLSSPSRLAGVMGRDTQYF. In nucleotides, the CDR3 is TGTGCCAGCAGCTTATCCTCTCCCTCTCGACTAGCGGGAGTGATGGGGCGAGATACGCAGTATTTT.

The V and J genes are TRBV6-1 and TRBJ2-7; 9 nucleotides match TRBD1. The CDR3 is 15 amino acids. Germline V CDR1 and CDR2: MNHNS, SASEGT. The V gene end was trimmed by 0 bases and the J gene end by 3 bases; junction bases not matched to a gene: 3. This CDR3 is CASSEAWTGDYEQYF. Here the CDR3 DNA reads TGTGCCAGCAGTGAAGCTTGGACAGGGGACTACGAGCAGTACTTC.

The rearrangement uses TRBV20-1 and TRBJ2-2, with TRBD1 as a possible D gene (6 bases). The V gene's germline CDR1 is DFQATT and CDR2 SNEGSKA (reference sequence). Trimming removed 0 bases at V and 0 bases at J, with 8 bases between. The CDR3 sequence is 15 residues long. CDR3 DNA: TGCAGTGCTAGAGATGACAGGCCGAACACCGGGGAGCTGTTTTTT. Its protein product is CSARDDRPNTGELFF.

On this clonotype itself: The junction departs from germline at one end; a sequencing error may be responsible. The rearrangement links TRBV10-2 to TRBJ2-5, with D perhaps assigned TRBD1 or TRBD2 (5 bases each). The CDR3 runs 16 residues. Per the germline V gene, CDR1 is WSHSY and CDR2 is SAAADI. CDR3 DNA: TGTGCCATCGGTCTAAGGCCAGGTCGGGGCGGGGAGACCCAGTACTTC. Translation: CAIGLRPGRGGETQYF.

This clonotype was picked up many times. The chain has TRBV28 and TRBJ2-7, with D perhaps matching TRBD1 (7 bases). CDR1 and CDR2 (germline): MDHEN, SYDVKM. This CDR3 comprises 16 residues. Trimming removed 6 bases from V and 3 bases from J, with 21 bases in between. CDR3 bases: TGTGCCAGCAGACCCCCGGAGGGGGCTATCGACTACGAGCAGTACTTC. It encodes CASRPPEGAIDYEQYF.

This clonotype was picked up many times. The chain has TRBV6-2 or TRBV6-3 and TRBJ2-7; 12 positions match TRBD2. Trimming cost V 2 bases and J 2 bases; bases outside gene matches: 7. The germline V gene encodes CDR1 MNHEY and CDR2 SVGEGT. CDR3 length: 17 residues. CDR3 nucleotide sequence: TGTGCCAGCAGTTACCCGACTAGCGGGAGTAATACCTACGAGCAGTACTTC. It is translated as CASSYPTSGSNTYEQYF.

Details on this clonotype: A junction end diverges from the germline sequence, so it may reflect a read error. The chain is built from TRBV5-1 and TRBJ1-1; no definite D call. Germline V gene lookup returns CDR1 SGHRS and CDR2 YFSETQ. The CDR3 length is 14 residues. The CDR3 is CASSLSLMNAEAFF. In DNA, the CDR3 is TGCGCCAGCAGCTTGAGCCTTATGAACGCTGAAGCTTTCTTT.